The entry that follows covers one TCR beta chain sequence. Its antigen remains unidentified. No clone much larger than this one lies a single base away; base qualities are absent. The junction shows trimming of 0 bases on V and 4 bases on J, and the gene matches do not reach 3 bases of it. The CDR3, from cysteine to phenylalanine, totals 15 residues. Solely the CDR3 DNA is kept, with 45 bases framed from the first base. For CDR1 and CDR2, the germline V gene lists SGHRS and YFSETQ. These data belong to a study of blood T cell repertoires in COVID-19 (dated by TCRdb to about 2020). Study-wide context: Samples from collaborators originated in the United States, Italy and Spain and spanned both the acute and convalescent phases of COVID-19. The material from the prospective study consisted of cDNA or gDNA derived from T cells, B-cell-depleted T cells, or PBMCs. Deeply sampled blood TCRbeta repertoires from subjects exposed to, actively infected with, or recovered from COVID-19 were included in the dataset. A freely available public database, intended as a resource for researchers studying the immune response to SARS-CoV-2, is where the repertoires were released. Samples came from the ongoing ImmuneRACE study (first 160 participants) plus 1,254 subjects from 6 global collaborators. Nearly every sample came with metadata listing a de-identified subject ID, COVID-19 status, age in years and sex. Where available, HLA class I and class II types were obtained from metadata supplied by the sample provider rather than from assay-based typing. Summary of the overall study and its limitations: How much clinical and demographic metadata was included differed by source and by participant, and the metadata was provided uncurated.

The immunoSEQ Assay, a bias-controlled multiplex PCR, was used to amplify TCRbeta CDR3 regions from genomic DNA. Per the original workflow: The number of nucleated cells in each sample was estimated from the amplification of reference gene primers within the assay. To quantify the absolute abundance of each unique TCRbeta CDR3 rearrangement, sequence reads were collapsed and filtered. Productive Simpson clonality was computed per sample as the square root of Simpson's diversity index over productive rearrangements. TCRdb retrieved this table from immuneACCESS and kept in-frame rearrangements only. Not all clones are present; in checked studies, unresolved V genes account for under half, and no reason is known for the remainder. V, J and clone size derive from that table, while D and trimming were established from the DNA sequence. This sample is represented by 55,000 to 70,000 clones; roughly 87% of them were singletons. Of the sample, about a tenth is held by the ten largest clones.

Whole blood was collected in K2EDTA tubes by collaborating institutions according to the institutions' own protocols. For TCRbeta analysis, collaborator samples were shipped as frozen whole blood, as isolated PBMCs, or as DNA extracted from either sample type. The sequence was collected from a woman between 18 and 29 years old with acute or convalescent COVID-19. The sequenced sample consisted of peripheral blood. The chain joins TRBV5-1 to TRBJ2-3, with TRBD2 identical over 9 junction bases. The DNA sequence is given as TGCGCCAGCAGCTTGGGAGCGGGAGGACCAGATACGCAGTATTTT. This gives the protein CASSLGAGGPDTQYF.